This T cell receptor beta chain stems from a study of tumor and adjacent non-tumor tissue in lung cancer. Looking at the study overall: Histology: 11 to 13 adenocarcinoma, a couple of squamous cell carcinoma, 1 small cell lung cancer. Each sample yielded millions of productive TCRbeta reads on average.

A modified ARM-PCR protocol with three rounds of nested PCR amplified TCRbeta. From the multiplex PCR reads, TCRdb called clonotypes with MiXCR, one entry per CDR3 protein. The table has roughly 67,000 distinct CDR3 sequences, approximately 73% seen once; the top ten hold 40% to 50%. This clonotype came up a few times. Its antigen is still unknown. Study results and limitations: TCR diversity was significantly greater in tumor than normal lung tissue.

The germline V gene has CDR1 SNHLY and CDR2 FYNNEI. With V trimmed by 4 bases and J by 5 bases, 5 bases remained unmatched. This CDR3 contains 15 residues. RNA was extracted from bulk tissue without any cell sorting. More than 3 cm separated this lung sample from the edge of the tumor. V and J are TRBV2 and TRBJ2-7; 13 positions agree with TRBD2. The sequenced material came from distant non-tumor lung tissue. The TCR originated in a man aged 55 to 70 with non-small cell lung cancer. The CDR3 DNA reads TGTGCCAGCAGTGTCCGACTAGCGGGAGGTGACGAGCAGTACTTC. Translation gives CASSVRLAGGDEQYF. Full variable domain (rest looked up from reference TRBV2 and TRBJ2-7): EPEVTQTPSHQVTQMGQEVILRCVPISNHLYFYWYRQILGQKVEFLVSFYNNEISEKSEIFDDQFSVERPDGSNFTLKIRSTKLEDSAMYFCASSVRLAGGDEQYFGPGTRLTVT.